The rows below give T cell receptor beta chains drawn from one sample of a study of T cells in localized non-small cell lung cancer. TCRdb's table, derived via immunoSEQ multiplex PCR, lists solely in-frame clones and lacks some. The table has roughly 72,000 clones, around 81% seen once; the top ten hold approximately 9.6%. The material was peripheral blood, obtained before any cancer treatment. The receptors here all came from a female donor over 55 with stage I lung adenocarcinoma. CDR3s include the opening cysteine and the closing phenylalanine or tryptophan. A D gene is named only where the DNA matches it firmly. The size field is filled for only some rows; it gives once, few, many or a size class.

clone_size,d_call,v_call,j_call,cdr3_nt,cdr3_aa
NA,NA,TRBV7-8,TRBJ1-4,TGTGCCAGCAGTTTCCCTAATGAAAAACTGTTTTTT,CASSFPNEKLFF
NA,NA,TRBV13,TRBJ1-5,TGTGCCAGCAGCTTCAGGGGAGGCAATCAGCCCCAGCATTTT,CASSFRGGNQPQHF
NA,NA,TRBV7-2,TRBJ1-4,TGTGCCAGCAGCTTAGGAGGGAGGAGAGAACTGTTTTTT,CASSLGGRRELFF
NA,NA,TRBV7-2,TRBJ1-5,TGTGCCAGCAGCTTAGACGGGGCGGGCGGGAATCAGCCCCAGCATTTT,CASSLDGAGGNQPQHF
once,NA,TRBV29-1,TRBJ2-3,TGCAGCGTTACTAGGGACCTCACAGATACGCAGTATTTT,CSVTRDLTDTQYF
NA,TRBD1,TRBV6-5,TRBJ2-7,TGTGCCAGCAGTTCGGGACAGGAGAGATACGAGCAGTACTTC,CASSSGQERYEQYF
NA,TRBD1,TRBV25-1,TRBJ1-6,TGTGCCAGCAGTGACTTAGGGACAGGTGGCGGCAATTCACCCCTCCACTTT,CASSDLGTGGGNSPLHF
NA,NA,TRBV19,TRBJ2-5,TGTGCCAGTAGTATAGATCGGGAGACCCAGTACTTC,CASSIDRETQYF
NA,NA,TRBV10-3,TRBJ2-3,TGTGCCATCAGTGAGGCTAGTGATCCAGATACGCAGTATTTT,CAISEASDPDTQYF
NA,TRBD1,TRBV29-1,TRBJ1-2,TGCAGCACCCCTCGACAGGGGGTCGACGGCTACACCTTC,CSTPRQGVDGYTF
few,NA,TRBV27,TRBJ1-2,TGTGCCAGCAGTTCGGACAGTCTGACATCCTATGGCTACACCTTC,CASSSDSLTSYGYTF
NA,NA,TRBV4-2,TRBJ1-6,TGTGCCAGCAGCCAAGATGGTCGGGATTCACCCCTCCACTTT,CASSQDGRDSPLHF
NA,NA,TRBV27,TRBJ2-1,TGTGCCAGCAGTTTAAGCGGCGGTAGCTCCTACAATGAGCAGTTCTTC,CASSLSGGSSYNEQFF
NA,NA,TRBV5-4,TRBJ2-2,TGTGCCAGCAGCTTCGTCACCGGGGAGCTGTTTTTT,CASSFVTGELFF
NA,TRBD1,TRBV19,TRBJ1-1,TGTGCCAGTAGTATCCACAGGGGCATGAACACTGAAGCTTTCTTT,CASSIHRGMNTEAFF
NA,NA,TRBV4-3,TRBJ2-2,TGCGCCAGCAGCCAAGATGGGGATGGGAACACCGGGGAGCTGTTTTTT,CASSQDGDGNTGELFF
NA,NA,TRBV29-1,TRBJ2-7,TGCAGCGTTGAAGTTGCAGGGACCTACGAGCAGTACTTC,CSVEVAGTYEQYF